These T cell receptor beta chains were read from a single sample in a study of beta chain features in type 1 diabetes. TCRdb keeps only in-frame clones here, not all; method: immunoSEQ multiplex PCR. The sample holds around 600,000 clones; around 12% are singletons and the top ten take roughly 0.12%. Sequenced: naive CD4+ T cells from blood. The source is a man under 40 with type 1 diabetes. The CDR3 runs from the conserved cysteine through the conserved F or W. D genes are given only for firm matches. Clone size is given for some rows only: seen once, a few or many times, or a class if the clone is expanded.

d_call j_call v_call clone_size cdr3_aa cdr3_nt
TRBD1 TRBJ2-2 TRBV30 few CAWSTHNRGRLSGELFF TGTGCCTGGAGTACCCATAACAGGGGGCGACTCTCCGGGGAGCTGTTTTTT
- TRBJ2-1 TRBV6-5 few CAISEVNEQFF TGTGCCATCAGTGAGGTCAATGAGCAGTTCTTC
- TRBJ1-2 TRBV7-9 few CASSHRSRGEANYGYTF TGTGCCAGCAGCCACCGGTCCCGCGGAGAAGCTAACTATGGCTACACCTTC
- TRBJ1-5 TRBV4-3 few CASSQDRSVNQPQHF TGCGCCAGCAGCCAAGACAGATCGGTCAATCAGCCCCAGCATTTT
- TRBJ2-7 TRBV30 few CACTTRTVSSDSYEQYF TGTGCCTGCACGACGAGGACAGTATCATCTGACTCCTACGAGCAGTACTTC
- TRBJ2-5 TRBV4-3 few CASSQGNARDQETQYF TGCGCCAGCAGCCAAGGTAACGCGCGGGATCAAGAGACCCAGTACTTC
- TRBJ1-4 TRBV9 few CASSAATGSGEKLFF TGTGCCAGCAGCGCGGCCACAGGGAGCGGTGAAAAACTGTTTTTT
TRBD1 TRBJ2-6 TRBV19 few CASCTGAGANVLTF TGTGCCAGTTGTACAGGGGCTGGGGCCAACGTCCTGACTTTC
- TRBJ2-3 TRBV7-2 - CASRPGWGITDTQYF TGTGCCAGCAGACCAGGGTGGGGTATAACAGATACGCAGTATTTT
TRBD1 TRBJ1-1 TRBV6-6 - CASRRQGQVNTEAFF TGTGCCAGCAGGCGACAGGGCCAAGTGAACACTGAAGCTTTCTTT
TRBD2 TRBJ2-3 TRBV4-3 few CASSQEGRTSRGDTQYF TGCGCCAGCAGCCAAGAAGGGAGGACTAGCCGAGGCGATACGCAGTATTTT
- TRBJ2-5 TRBV10-3 - CAISESPGKETQYF TGTGCCATCAGTGAGTCACCGGGGAAGGAGACCCAGTACTTC
- TRBJ2-7 TRBV7-2 few CASSLYRLAGEQYF TGTGCCAGCAGCTTATACCGTTTGGCGGGGGAGCAGTACTTC
TRBD1 TRBJ2-6 TRBV4-2 - CASSQLTGADSGANVLTF TGTGCCAGCAGCCAACTGACAGGGGCGGACTCTGGGGCCAACGTCCTGACTTTC
TRBD1 TRBJ1-5 TRBV4-2 few CASSQQQGSSNQPQHF TGTGCCAGCAGCCAGCAACAGGGGTCAAGCAATCAGCCCCAGCATTTT
- TRBJ1-4 TRBV15 few CATSRDIGSNEKLFF TGTGCCACCAGCAGAGATATTGGTTCTAATGAAAAACTGTTTTTT
TRBD2 TRBJ2-3 TRBV6-5 - CASSPRGARTDTQYF TGTGCCAGCAGCCCGCGGGGGGCCCGCACAGATACGCAGTATTTT
TRBD1 TRBJ2-7 TRBV6-6 few CASSYEPGQGAGEQYF TGTGCCAGCAGTTACGAGCCGGGACAGGGGGCTGGAGAGCAGTACTTC
- TRBJ1-2 TRBV14 - CASSQDLYGGYTF TGTGCCAGCAGCCAAGATCTTTATGGTGGCTACACCTTC
TRBD1 TRBJ1-2 TRBV6-1 few CASSEADRGLDGYTF TGTGCCAGCAGTGAAGCCGACAGGGGGCTGGATGGCTACACCTTC
- TRBJ1-1 TRBV5-6 few CASSGTENTEAFF TGTGCCAGCAGCGGGACGGAGAACACTGAAGCTTTCTTT
TRBD1 TRBJ1-3 TRBV19 - CASRDRSSGNTIYF TGTGCCAGTAGGGACAGGAGCTCTGGAAACACCATATATTTT
TRBD1 TRBJ2-1 TRBV10-3 few CAIKALDREANEQFF TGTGCCATCAAAGCCTTGGACAGGGAAGCCAATGAGCAGTTCTTC
TRBD1 TRBJ1-5 TRBV16 few CASSQDREDQPQHF TGTGCCAGCAGCCAAGACAGGGAGGATCAGCCCCAGCATTTT
TRBD1 TRBJ2-7 TRBV29-1 - CSVPGQGPYEQYF TGCAGCGTACCGGGACAGGGCCCCTACGAGCAGTACTTC
- TRBJ2-7 TRBV23-1 - CASSQSYSSYEQYF TGCGCCAGCAGTCAATCGTACAGTTCCTACGAGCAGTACTTC
- TRBJ1-4 TRBV19 few CASSTGRSEKLFF TGTGCCAGTAGTACCGGAAGGAGTGAAAAACTGTTTTTT
- TRBJ2-1 TRBV7-2 few CASRTTVNEQFF TGTGCCAGCAGGACGACAGTGAATGAGCAGTTCTTC
- TRBJ1-1 TRBV9 few CASSVGALHLDVAFF TGTGCCAGCAGCGTCGGGGCTCTTCATTTGGACGTCGCTTTCTTT
TRBD1 TRBJ1-2 TRBV23-1 - CASSDRGLTGYGYTF TGCGCCAGCAGTGACAGGGGCCTTACGGGATATGGCTACACCTTC
TRBD1 TRBJ2-5 TRBV9 - CASSVRDRGGETQYF TGTGCCAGCAGCGTCCGGGACAGGGGTGGTGAGACCCAGTACTTC
TRBD2 TRBJ2-1 TRBV5-4 - CASSFASGGSYNEQFF TGTGCCAGCAGCTTTGCTAGCGGGGGCTCCTACAATGAGCAGTTCTTC
- TRBJ2-3 TRBV18 - CASSPIEITDTQYF TGTGCCAGCTCACCAATCGAGATCACAGATACGCAGTATTTT
- TRBJ1-2 TRBV2 few CASSETSGSYGYTF TGTGCCAGCAGTGAAACTTCGGGGAGCTATGGCTACACCTTC
TRBD2 TRBJ2-1 TRBV6-5 - CASSYTTSGGADEQFF TGTGCCAGCAGTTACACTACTAGCGGGGGGGCGGATGAGCAGTTCTTC